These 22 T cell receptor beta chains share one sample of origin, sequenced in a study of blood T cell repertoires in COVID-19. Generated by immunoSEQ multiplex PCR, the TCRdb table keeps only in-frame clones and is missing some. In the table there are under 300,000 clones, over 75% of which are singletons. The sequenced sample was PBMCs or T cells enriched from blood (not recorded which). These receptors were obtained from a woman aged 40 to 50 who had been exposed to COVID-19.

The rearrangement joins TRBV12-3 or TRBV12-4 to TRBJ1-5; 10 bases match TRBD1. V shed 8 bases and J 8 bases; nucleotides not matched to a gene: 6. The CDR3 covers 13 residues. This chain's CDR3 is CASGRDRGKPQHF. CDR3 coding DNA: TGTGCCAGCGGCCGGGACAGGGGTAAGCCCCAGCATTTT.

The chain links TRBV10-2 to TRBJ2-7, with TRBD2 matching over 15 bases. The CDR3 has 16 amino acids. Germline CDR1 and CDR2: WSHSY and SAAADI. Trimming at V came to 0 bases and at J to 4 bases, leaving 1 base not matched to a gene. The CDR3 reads CASSESGTSGGYEQYF. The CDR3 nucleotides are TGCGCCAGCAGTGAGTCCGGGACTAGCGGGGGGTACGAGCAGTACTTC.

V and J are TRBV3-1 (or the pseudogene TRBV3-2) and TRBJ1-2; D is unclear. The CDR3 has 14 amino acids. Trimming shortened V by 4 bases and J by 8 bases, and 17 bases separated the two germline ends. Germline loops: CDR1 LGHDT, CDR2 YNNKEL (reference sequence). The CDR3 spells CASSPAERPEGYTF. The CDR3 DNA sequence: TGTGCCAGCAGCCCCGCCGAGCGTCCGGAAGGCTACACCTTC.

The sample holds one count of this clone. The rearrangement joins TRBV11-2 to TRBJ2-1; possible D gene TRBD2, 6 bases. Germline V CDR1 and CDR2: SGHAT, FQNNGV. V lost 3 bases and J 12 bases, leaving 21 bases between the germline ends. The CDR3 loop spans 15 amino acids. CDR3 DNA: TGTGCCAGCAGCTTCACGGGAGAGCCTTTACAAGGGCAGTTCTTC. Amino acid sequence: CASSFTGEPLQGQFF.

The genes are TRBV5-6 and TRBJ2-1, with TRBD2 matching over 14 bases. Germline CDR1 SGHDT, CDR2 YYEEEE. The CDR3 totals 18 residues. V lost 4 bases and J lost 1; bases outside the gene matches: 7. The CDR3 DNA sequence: TGTGCCAGCAGCCCGGGACTAGCGGGAGTAAAATCCTACAATGAGCAGTTCTTC. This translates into CASSPGLAGVKSYNEQFF.

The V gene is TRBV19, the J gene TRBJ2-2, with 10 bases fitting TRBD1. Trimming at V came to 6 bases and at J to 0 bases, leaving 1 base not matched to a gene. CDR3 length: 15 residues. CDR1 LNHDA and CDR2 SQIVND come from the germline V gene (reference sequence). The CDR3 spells CASSDRGPNTGELFF. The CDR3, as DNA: TGTGCCAGTAGCGACAGGGGGCCGAACACCGGGGAGCTGTTTTTT.

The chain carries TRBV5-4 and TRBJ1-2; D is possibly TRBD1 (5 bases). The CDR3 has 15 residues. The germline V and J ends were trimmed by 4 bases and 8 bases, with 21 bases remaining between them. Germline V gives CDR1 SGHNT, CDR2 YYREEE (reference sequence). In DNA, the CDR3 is TGTGCCAGCAGCCCCCCCAGGGTAGGGGTTTCGGGCTACACCTTC. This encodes CASSPPRVGVSGYTF.

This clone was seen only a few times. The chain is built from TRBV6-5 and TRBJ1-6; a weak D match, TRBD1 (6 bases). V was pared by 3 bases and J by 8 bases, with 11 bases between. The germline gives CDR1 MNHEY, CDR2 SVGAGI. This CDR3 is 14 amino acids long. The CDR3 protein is CASSYPGAYSPLHF. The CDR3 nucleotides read TGTGCCAGCAGTTATCCAGGGGCTTATTCACCCCTCCACTTT.

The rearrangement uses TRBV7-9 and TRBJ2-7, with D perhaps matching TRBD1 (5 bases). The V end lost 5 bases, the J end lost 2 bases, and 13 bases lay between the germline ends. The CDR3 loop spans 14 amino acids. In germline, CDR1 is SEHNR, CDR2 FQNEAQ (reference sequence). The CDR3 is CASSKTTGTYEQYF. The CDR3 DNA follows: TGTGCCAGCAGCAAAACCACAGGAACCTACGAGCAGTACTTC.

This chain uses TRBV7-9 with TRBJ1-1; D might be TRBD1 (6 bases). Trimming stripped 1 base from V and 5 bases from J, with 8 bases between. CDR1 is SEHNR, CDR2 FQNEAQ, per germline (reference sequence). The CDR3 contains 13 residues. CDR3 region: CASSLGGRTEAFF. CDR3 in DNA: TGTGCCAGCAGCTTAGGGGGGCGGACTGAAGCTTTCTTT.

The CDR3 sequence: CASSLSRGRPEAFF. The CDR3 DNA is TGTGCCAGCAGCTTAAGCAGGGGACGTCCTGAAGCTTTCTTT. V usage is TRBV28 and J usage is TRBJ1-1, with a weak D call TRBD1 (6 bases). In germline, CDR1 is MDHEN, CDR2 SYDVKM. Trimming left V 6 bases short and J 6 bases short, with 17 bases between. This CDR3 is 14 amino acids long.

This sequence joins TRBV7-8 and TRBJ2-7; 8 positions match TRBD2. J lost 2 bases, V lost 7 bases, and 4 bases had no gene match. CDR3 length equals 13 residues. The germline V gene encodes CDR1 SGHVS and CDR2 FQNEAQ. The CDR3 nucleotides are TGTGCCAGCAAACAGGGACTAGCCTACGAGCAGTACGTC. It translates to CASKQGLAYEQYV.

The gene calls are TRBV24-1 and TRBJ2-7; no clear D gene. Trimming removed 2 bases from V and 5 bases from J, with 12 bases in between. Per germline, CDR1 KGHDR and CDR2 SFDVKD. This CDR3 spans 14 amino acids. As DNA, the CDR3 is TGTGCCACCAGTGATTGGGCAGTAGACGACGAGCAGTACTTC. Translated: CATSDWAVDDEQYF.

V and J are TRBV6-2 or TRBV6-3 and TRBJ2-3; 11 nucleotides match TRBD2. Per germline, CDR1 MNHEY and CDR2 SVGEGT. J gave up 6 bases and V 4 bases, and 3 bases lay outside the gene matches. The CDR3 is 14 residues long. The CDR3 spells CASSLAGGRDTQYF. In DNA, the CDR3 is TGTGCCAGCAGTTTAGCGGGAGGGAGGGATACGCAGTATTTT.

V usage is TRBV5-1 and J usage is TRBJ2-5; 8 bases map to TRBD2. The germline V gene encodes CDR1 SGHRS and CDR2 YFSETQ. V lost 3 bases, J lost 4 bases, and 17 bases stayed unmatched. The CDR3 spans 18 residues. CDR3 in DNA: TGCGCCAGCAGCTCTTTGGGTAGCGACGGGGGGGGCCGAGAGACCCAGTACTTC. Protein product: CASSSLGSDGGGRETQYF. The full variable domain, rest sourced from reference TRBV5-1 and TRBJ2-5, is KAGVTQTPRYLIKTRGQQVTLSCSPISGHRSVSWYQQTPGQGLQFLFEYFSETQRNKGNFPGRFSGRQFSNSRSEMNVSTLELGDSALYLCASSSLGSDGGGRETQYFGPGTRLLVL.

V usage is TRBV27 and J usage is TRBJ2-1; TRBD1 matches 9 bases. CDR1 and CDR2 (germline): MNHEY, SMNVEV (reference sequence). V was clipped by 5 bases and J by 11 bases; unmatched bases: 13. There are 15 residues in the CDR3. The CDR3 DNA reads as TGTGCCAGCAGTGGCACAGGGGGCTTCATTAGGAAGCAGTTCTTC. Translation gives CASSGTGGFIRKQFF.

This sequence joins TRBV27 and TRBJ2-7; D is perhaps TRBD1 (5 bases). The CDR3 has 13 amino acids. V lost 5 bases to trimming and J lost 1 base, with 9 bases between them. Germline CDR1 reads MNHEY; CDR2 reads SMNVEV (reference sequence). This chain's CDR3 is CASSGQGSYEQYV. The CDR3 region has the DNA TGTGCCAGCAGTGGGCAGGGTTCCTACGAGCAGTACGTC.

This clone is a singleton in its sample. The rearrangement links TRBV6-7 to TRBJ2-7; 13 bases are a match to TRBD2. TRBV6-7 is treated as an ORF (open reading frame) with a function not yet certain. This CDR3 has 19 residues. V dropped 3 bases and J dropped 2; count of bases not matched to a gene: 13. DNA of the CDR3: TGTGCCAGCAGTTATCCCGGGACTAGCGGGAATCATACTACCTACGAGCAGTACGTC. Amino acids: CASSYPGTSGNHTTYEQYV.

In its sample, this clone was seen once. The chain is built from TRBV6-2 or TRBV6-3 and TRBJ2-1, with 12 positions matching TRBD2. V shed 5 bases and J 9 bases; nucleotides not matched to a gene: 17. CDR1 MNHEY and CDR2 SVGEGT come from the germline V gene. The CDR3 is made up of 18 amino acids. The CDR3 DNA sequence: TGTGCCAGCAGTAGTCCCGGTACTAGCGGGAGGAGGTACGGTGAGCAGTTCTTC. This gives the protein CASSSPGTSGRRYGEQFF.

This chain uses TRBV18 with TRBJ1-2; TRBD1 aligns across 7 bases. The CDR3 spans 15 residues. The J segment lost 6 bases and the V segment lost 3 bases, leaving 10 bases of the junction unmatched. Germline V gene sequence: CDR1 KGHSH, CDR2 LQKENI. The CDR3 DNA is TGTGCCAGCTCACCGCCAGACAGGGTAGGGGATGGCTACACCTTC. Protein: CASSPPDRVGDGYTF.

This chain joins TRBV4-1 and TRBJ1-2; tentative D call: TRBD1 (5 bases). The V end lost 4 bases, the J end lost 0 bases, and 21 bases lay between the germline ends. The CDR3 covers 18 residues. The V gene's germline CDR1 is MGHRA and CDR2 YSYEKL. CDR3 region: CASSRLRGVRRTNYGYTF. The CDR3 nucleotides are TGCGCCAGCAGCCGACTGCGGGGGGTGAGGAGAACTAACTATGGCTACACCTTC.

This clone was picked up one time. The CDR3 DNA follows: TGTGCCAGCAGTCCCCCGAGCTGGGATACGCAGTATTTT. Protein product: CASSPPSWDTQYF. The gene calls are TRBV6-2 or TRBV6-3 and TRBJ2-3; D remains unclear. V dropped 5 bases and J dropped 6 bases, with 12 bases sitting between them. CDR1 is MNHEY, CDR2 SVGEGT, per germline. The CDR3 has 13 residues.